Given below is one TCR beta chain in context. Antigen unknown. This sample is drawn from a study of T-cell memory formation after mild COVID-19. Study as a whole: Clustering of TCRs was largely donor specific. Study results and limitations: Pre-infection memory showed some responding clones, and this suggested that cross-reactive memory joined. What remained unconfirmed was the SARS-CoV-2 specificity of second-wave clones peaking on day 37.

CDR1 and CDR2 from the germline V gene are SQVTM and ANQGSEA. Trimming left V 1 base short and J 0 bases short, with 14 bases between. This CDR3 region has 16 residues. Sample barcodes and UMIs were carried by the TCR alpha and TCR beta cDNA libraries that 5'RACE generated with constant-segment primers. TCRdb passed the 5' RACE reads through MiXCR, listing each CDR3 protein once. The table has some 190,000 distinct CDR3 sequences, 16% seen once. The chain links TRBV29-1 to TRBJ2-3, with D possibly TRBD1 on 6 matching bases. This receptor was taken from an adult woman who had mild COVID-19 (a few samples of this study predate the infection). Cell type and time point are not known. Sequencing used PBMCs or a T cell subset sorted from them (not recorded which). CDR3 sequence reads: CSVEGAQGASTDTQYF. The CDR3, as DNA: TGCAGCGTTGAAGGGGCACAGGGTGCCAGCACAGATACGCAGTATTTT.